The next 10 T cell receptor beta chains were all read from a single sample in a study of OX40 agonist ivuxolimab in advanced cancers. Libraries were prepared by immunoSEQ multiplex PCR; TCRdb keeps only in-frame clonotypes and omits some of them. The data show tens of thousands of clones, approximately 95% seen once. This specimen was CD4+ or CD8+ T cells sorted from blood, taken in a trial of the OX40 agonist ivuxolimab. Every receptor here comes from an adult with an advanced solid tumor such as melanoma, head and neck, liver or kidney cancer.

The chain has TRBV19 and TRBJ1-6; 8 bases line up with TRBD1. V was clipped by 7 bases and J by 5 bases; unmatched bases: 4. Germline CDR1 LNHDA, CDR2 SQIVND (reference sequence). This CDR3 comprises 14 residues. The CDR3, as DNA: TGTGCCAGTAAAAACAGGGGGGATAATTCACCCCTCCACTTT. As protein: CASKNRGDNSPLHF.

The table lists this clone with a count of one. The genes are TRBV4-1 and TRBJ1-1; D perhaps matches TRBD1 (6 bases). Germline CDR1 MGHRA, CDR2 YSYEKL. V lost 0 bases and J 1 base, leaving 15 bases between the germline ends. This CDR3 has 17 amino acids. The CDR3 coding sequence is TGCGCCAGCAGCCAAGATGGTACAGGGTCAGGGAACACTGAAGCTTTCTTT. Its protein is CASSQDGTGSGNTEAFF.

On this clone: The same CDR3 is also encoded by other DNA sequences in this sample. This sequence joins TRBV28 and TRBJ2-7; D remains unclear. The V gene lost 2 bases and the J gene lost 2 bases, with 7 bases spanning the gap. The CDR3 covers 13 residues. Germline CDR1 MDHEN, CDR2 SYDVKM. The CDR3 nucleotides are TGTGCCAGCAGTTTAGTGACAACCTACGAGCAGTACTTC. This sequence encodes CASSLVTTYEQYF.

The chain is built from TRBV7-9 and TRBJ2-7; D tentatively reads TRBD1 or TRBD2 (5 bases each). V dropped 4 bases and J dropped 6 bases, with 16 bases sitting between them. This CDR3 has 14 residues. Germline V gives CDR1 SEHNR, CDR2 FQNEAQ (reference sequence). In nucleotides, the CDR3 is TGTGCCAGCAGCTCAACCTGGGACCTTGCCGAGCAGTACTTC. Its translation: CASSSTWDLAEQYF. The full variable domain, rest sourced from reference TRBV7-9 and TRBJ2-7, is DTGVSQNPRHKITKRGQNVTFRCDPISEHNRLYWYRQTLGQGPEFLTYFQNEAQLEKSRLLSDRFSAERPKGSFSTLEIQRTEQGDSAMYLCASSSTWDLAEQYFGPGTRLTVT.

The chain uses TRBV2 and TRBJ2-1; possible D gene TRBD2, 6 bases. The ends were cut back, 5 bases at V and 8 bases at J, with 13 bases in the middle. Germline CDR1 SNHLY, CDR2 FYNNEI. CDR3 length: 13 amino acids. The CDR3 loop reads CASSRDSRDEQFF. In nucleotides, the CDR3 is TGTGCCAGCAGTAGGGACTCTCGGGATGAGCAGTTCTTC.

The genes are TRBV2 and TRBJ1-2; a weak D match, TRBD1 (5 bases). The V and J ends lost 11 bases and 7 bases respectively, with 17 bases between them. Per germline, CDR1 SNHLY and CDR2 FYNNEI. This CDR3 spans 12 amino acids. CDR3 coding DNA: TGTGCCTCCAGCAGGGTGGGCAGTGGCTACACCTTC. As protein: CASSRVGSGYTF.

The V gene is TRBV27, the J gene TRBJ2-7; D uncertain. Germline V gene sequence: CDR1 MNHEY, CDR2 SMNVEV (reference sequence). The CDR3 covers 14 residues. The V gene lost 2 bases and the J gene lost 0 bases, with 8 bases spanning the gap. Here the CDR3 DNA reads TGTGCCAGCAGTTTAGGGCTAGGCTCCTACGAGCAGTACTTC. This gives the protein CASSLGLGSYEQYF.

V is TRBV9 and J is TRBJ2-1; 7 nucleotides match TRBD2. Germline trimming cut 4 bases from V and 7 bases from J; bases unmatched to any gene: 11. The CDR3 is made up of 15 amino acids. In germline, CDR1 is SGDLS, CDR2 YYNGEE. The CDR3 spells CASSPWGGPSNEQFF. The CDR3 bases are TGTGCCAGCAGCCCTTGGGGAGGGCCCTCGAATGAGCAGTTCTTC.

V is TRBV19 and J is TRBJ1-1, with D uncertain. The CDR3 covers 14 residues. Germline CDR1 reads LNHDA; CDR2 reads SQIVND (reference sequence). Trimming removed 3 bases at V and 0 bases at J, with 8 bases between. The CDR3 loop reads CASSIRQLNTEAFF. The CDR3 nucleotides are TGTGCCAGTAGTATCCGCCAGCTGAACACTGAAGCTTTCTTT.

This chain links TRBV19 with TRBJ1-1, with unresolved D. This CDR3 spans 13 amino acids. Germline CDR1 reads LNHDA; CDR2 reads SQIVND (reference sequence). The V gene lost 5 bases and the J gene lost 4 bases, with 11 bases spanning the gap. The CDR3 is CASSGSPSTEAFF. The CDR3, as DNA: TGTGCCAGTAGTGGGAGTCCAAGCACTGAAGCTTTCTTT.